Ten or more counts support the clone carrying this TCR beta chain. The antigen remains unidentified. This specimen comes from a study of glioma-infiltrating T cells. Study-level findings and limits: Above-expected tissue-blood divergence occurred in all gliomas, most in low-grade ones.

Amplification of TCR alpha and beta CDR3 regions from RNA used iRepertoire nested multiplex PCR. Via MiXCR, TCRdb re-called the multiplex PCR reads, giving one row per CDR3 protein. The data contain about 89,000 distinct CDR3 sequences, 20% to 25% of them singletons. The TCR originated in a human donor with low-grade glioma or glioblastoma, undergoing nonglioma brain surgery, or in good health (not recorded which). Sequenced input: glioma tissue, nonneoplastic brain tissue, or PBMCs (not recorded which).

The chain's CDR3 is CSAPKGGLFENEQFF. For the CDR3, the DNA is TGCAGTGCTCCCAAAGGAGGTCTTTTCGAGAATGAGCAGTTCTTC. The rearrangement uses TRBV20-1 and TRBJ2-1; possibly TRBD2 for D (5 bases). CDR3 length: 15 amino acids. In germline, CDR1 is DFQATT, CDR2 SNEGSKA (reference sequence). V was clipped by 5 bases and J by 7 bases, with 21 bases between them.